The next 17 T cell receptor beta chains were all read from a single sample in a study of pediatric ulcerative colitis. The rectum was sampled with one to two pinch biopsies at colonoscopy. Here immunoSEQ multiplex PCR was the method, and the copy in TCRdb shows in-frame clones only, minus some. The table includes more than 9,000 clones, 65% to 90% detected once. The sequencing sample was made of gut tissue. These TCRs come from a girl under 18 who was a control in a study of pediatric ulcerative colitis.

The rearrangement joins TRBV18 to TRBJ1-1; TRBD1 matches at 7 bases. From germline, CDR1 is KGHSH and CDR2 LQKENI. J was trimmed by 4 bases and V by 3 bases; bases with no gene match: 8. The length of the CDR3 is 15 residues. In DNA form, the CDR3 reads TGTGCCAGCTCACCCGGAACAGGGGCGATCACTGAAGCTTTCTTT. Translation gives CASSPGTGAITEAFF.

This chain joins TRBV7-2 and TRBJ2-3; 7 nucleotides match TRBD2. This CDR3 spans 15 amino acids. V lost 4 bases, J lost 5 bases, and 9 bases stayed unmatched. Germline CDR1 is SGHTA and CDR2 is FQGNSA. CDR3 amino acids: CASSSLIAGGDTQYF. CDR3 nucleotides: TGTGCCAGCAGCTCTTTGATAGCGGGTGGAGATACGCAGTATTTT. Variable domain in full (rest from reference TRBV7-2 and TRBJ2-3): GAGVSQSPSNKVTEKGKDVELRCDPISGHTALYWYRQSLGQGLEFLIYFQGNSAPDKSGLPSDRFSAERTGGSVSTLTIQRTQQEDSAVYLCASSSLIAGGDTQYFGPGTRLTVL.

The V and J genes are TRBV28 and TRBJ2-5; unclear D gene. The CDR3 contains 14 residues. Trimming left V 1 base short and J 5 bases short, with 11 bases between. Looked up from germline, CDR1 is MDHEN and CDR2 is SYDVKM. The CDR3, as DNA: TGTGCCAGCAGTTTATCCAGGACCCCGGAGACCCAGTACTTC. This translates into CASSLSRTPETQYF.

This clone was detected a few times. V gene TRBV6-4 combines with J gene TRBJ2-3; 7 bases line up with TRBD2. Germline loops: CDR1 MRHNA, CDR2 SNTAGT. The CDR3 loop spans 14 amino acids. The V gene end was trimmed by 4 bases and the J gene end by 0 bases; junction bases not matched to a gene: 1. CDR3 DNA: TGTGCCAGCAGTGCGGGAGGCAGCACAGATACGCAGTATTTT. Its protein product is CASSAGGSTDTQYF.

This sequence joins TRBV7-2 and TRBJ1-4; D perhaps matches TRBD1 (5 bases). This CDR3 is built from 14 residues. Germline V gene sequence: CDR1 SGHTA, CDR2 FQGNSA. Between the trimmed V and J ends, which lost 2 bases and 5 bases, there was a span of 9 bases. The CDR3: CASSLRGDNEKLFF. CDR3 coding DNA: TGTGCCAGCAGCTTACGAGGGGACAATGAAAAACTGTTTTTT.

The chain joins TRBV7-8 to TRBJ1-2; D possibly corresponds to TRBD1 (5 bases). The V gene lost 4 bases and the J gene lost 1 base, with 22 bases spanning the gap. The CDR3 covers 18 residues. Germline V CDR1 and CDR2: SGHVS, FQNEAQ. The CDR3 sequence: CASSSPLADRTHNYGYTF. The CDR3 DNA is TGTGCCAGCAGCTCTCCTCTTGCAGACAGAACGCATAACTATGGCTACACCTTC.

CDR3 DNA: TGCGCCAGCAGCCCGAGACAGGGGCGCGCCTACGAGCAGTACTTC. Amino acids: CASSPRQGRAYEQYF. This chain joins TRBV5-1 and TRBJ2-7, with 8 bases matching TRBD1. This CDR3 is built from 15 residues. CDR1 is SGHRS, CDR2 YFSETQ, per germline. Trimming cost V 4 bases and J 2 bases; bases outside gene matches: 8.

This clone turned up a few times. V and J are TRBV4-1 and TRBJ1-1; TRBD1 aligns across 8 bases. Germline CDR1 MGHRA, CDR2 YSYEKL. The CDR3 has 16 residues. The J segment lost 7 bases and the V segment lost 4 bases, leaving 14 bases of the junction unmatched. CDR3 sequence (DNA): TGCGCCAGCAGCCCCATACAGGGGGGAGCTCCCCTTGAAGCTTTCTTT. Its protein product is CASSPIQGGAPLEAFF.

The V call is TRBV11-2, the J call TRBJ2-7, with D hard to call. The CDR3 runs to 12 residues. V gave up 5 bases and J gave up 5 bases, with 10 bases separating them. The germline V gene has CDR1 SGHAT and CDR2 FQNNGV. Here the CDR3 DNA reads TGTGCCAGCAGCCTCTCGAGGCACGAGCAGTACTTC. Translation gives CASSLSRHEQYF.

This clone was seen a single time. The chain combines TRBV28 with TRBJ1-1; possibly TRBD1 for D (5 bases). Trimming stripped 6 bases from V and 3 bases from J, with 14 bases between. The CDR3 covers 14 residues. Germline loops: CDR1 MDHEN, CDR2 SYDVKM. CDR3 sequence (DNA): TGTGCCAGCAGCACCCCCGGGGGGGACACTGAAGCTTTCTTT. It codes for CASSTPGGDTEAFF.

This rearrangement joins TRBV27 to TRBJ1-5, with 7 positions matching TRBD1. The trim removed 3 bases at V and 1 base at J, leaving 3 bases unmatched. The germline V gene has CDR1 MNHEY and CDR2 SMNVEV (reference sequence). This CDR3 contains 15 residues. The CDR3 reads CASSLGGQSNQPQHF. The CDR3 DNA reads TGTGCCAGCAGTTTGGGGGGACAGAGCAATCAGCCCCAGCATTTT.

Here the CDR3 reads CASSTSGRVNEQFF. The CDR3 DNA sequence: TGTGCCAGCAGTACTAGCGGGAGGGTTAATGAGCAGTTCTTC. The chain links TRBV28 to TRBJ2-1, with 13 bases lining up with TRBD2. Germline V CDR1 and CDR2: MDHEN, SYDVKM. CDR3 size: 14 residues. J was trimmed by 7 bases and V by 5 bases; bases with no gene match: 2.

The V gene is TRBV28, the J gene TRBJ2-1; D gene ambiguous. V was clipped by 7 bases and J by 4 bases, with 8 bases between them. In germline, CDR1 is MDHEN, CDR2 SYDVKM. The CDR3 spans 12 residues. The CDR3 DNA sequence: TGTGCCAGCAATACGGATTACAATGAGCAGTTCTTC. Translation gives CASNTDYNEQFF.

The rearrangement uses TRBV30 and TRBJ1-1; D possibly corresponds to TRBD1 (6 bases). The CDR3 has 12 residues. V shed 6 bases and J shed 6 bases, with 14 bases lying between them. Germline CDR1 and CDR2: GTSNPN and SVGIG (reference sequence). This CDR3 reads CACQQGASEAFF. In nucleotides, the CDR3 is TGTGCCTGCCAACAGGGAGCTTCTGAAGCTTTCTTT.

The chain uses TRBV2 and TRBJ2-1; TRBD2 aligns across 8 bases. V lost 7 bases and J lost 0; bases outside the gene matches: 8. This CDR3 comprises 16 residues. Germline assignment: CDR1 SNHLY and CDR2 FYNNEI. CDR3 loop: CASTQLADSSYNEQFF. The CDR3 nucleotides are TGTGCCAGCACCCAACTAGCGGACAGCTCCTACAATGAGCAGTTCTTC.

The chain joins TRBV7-9 to TRBJ1-1; D remains ambiguous. Germline V gene lookup returns CDR1 SEHNR and CDR2 FQNEAQ (reference sequence). The CDR3 extends over 12 amino acids. V was shortened by 2 bases and J by 8 bases, with 9 bases between the two germline ends. CDR3 sequence reads: CASSLSRAEAFF. DNA of the CDR3: TGTGCCAGCAGCTTAAGTAGGGCAGAAGCTTTCTTT.

The chain is built from TRBV28 and TRBJ2-1; TRBD2 aligns across 7 bases. V trimming: 6 bases; J trimming: 5 bases; junction bases outside the gene matches: 10. From germline, CDR1 is MDHEN and CDR2 SYDVKM. The CDR3 consists of 15 residues. CDR3 nucleotide sequence: TGTGCCAGCAGCTTACGGGGGGTTGTGGACAATGAGCAGTTCTTC. It yields the protein CASSLRGVVDNEQFF.